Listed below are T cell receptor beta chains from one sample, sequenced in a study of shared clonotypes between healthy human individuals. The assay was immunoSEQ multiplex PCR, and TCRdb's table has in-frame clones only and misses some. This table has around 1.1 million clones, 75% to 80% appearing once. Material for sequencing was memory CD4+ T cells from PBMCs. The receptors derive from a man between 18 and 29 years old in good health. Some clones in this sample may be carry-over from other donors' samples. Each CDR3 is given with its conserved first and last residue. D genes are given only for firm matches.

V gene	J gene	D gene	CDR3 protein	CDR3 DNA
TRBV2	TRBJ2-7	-	CASSDIPSYEQYF	TGTGCCAGCAGTGATATTCCTTCCTACGAGCAGTACTTC
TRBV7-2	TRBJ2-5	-	CASSLSGFETQYF	TGTGCCAGCAGCTTATCAGGGTTCGAGACCCAGTACTTC
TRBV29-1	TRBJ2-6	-	CSVQGSGANVLTF	TGCAGCGTTCAGGGGTCTGGGGCCAACGTCCTGACTTTC
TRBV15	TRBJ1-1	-	CATSRDPLVAEAFF	TGTGCCACCAGCAGAGATCCCCTTGTAGCTGAAGCTTTCTTT
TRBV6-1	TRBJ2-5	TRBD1	CASSGSGTGALETQYF	TGTGCCAGCAGTGGATCCGGGACAGGGGCGTTAGAGACCCAGTACTTC
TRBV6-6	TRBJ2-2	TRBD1	CASSPRQGPTGELFF	TGTGCCAGCAGTCCCCGACAGGGACCCACCGGGGAGCTGTTTTTT
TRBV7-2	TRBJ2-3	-	CASSQRPGTQADTQYF	TGTGCCAGCAGCCAGAGACCCGGGACCCAGGCAGATACGCAGTATTTT
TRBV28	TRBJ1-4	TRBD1	CASSVQGRDEKLFF	TGTGCCAGCAGTGTACAGGGGAGGGATGAAAAACTGTTTTTT
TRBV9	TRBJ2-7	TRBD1	CASSVRTGGAGAEQYF	TGTGCCAGCAGCGTAAGGACAGGGGGAGCGGGTGCCGAGCAGTACTTC
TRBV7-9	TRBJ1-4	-	CASSLGREDEKLFF	TGTGCCAGCAGCCTCGGCAGGGAGGATGAAAAACTGTTTTTT
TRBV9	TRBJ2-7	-	CASSPRWGPYEQYF	TGTGCCAGCAGCCCACGGTGGGGACCCTACGAGCAGTACTTC
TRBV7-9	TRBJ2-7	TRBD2	CASSRTGTNTYEQYF	TGTGCCAGCAGCCGGACCGGGACTAATACCTACGAGCAGTACTTC